This T cell receptor (beta chain) was retrieved from a study of cytomegalovirus exposure and HLA in healthy donors. About the study: The same platform as the approximately 670 first-cohort repertoires was used for the 130 or so validation repertoires, a later analysis reported.

This CDR3 is built from 15 residues. V was shortened by 8 bases and J by 0 bases, with 11 bases between the two germline ends. Germline V gene data show CDR1 as MNHEY and CDR2 as SMNVEV (reference sequence). TCRdb's table, derived via immunoSEQ multiplex PCR, lists solely in-frame clones and lacks some. This sample has 180,000 or so clones, with about 89% found just once. Material for sequencing was PBMCs. V and J are TRBV27 and TRBJ1-6; no clear D. The origin of this receptor is a man aged 25-45 years in good health and CMV-seropositive. The CDR3 here is CASGRVSSYNSPLHF. In DNA, the CDR3 is TGTGCCAGCGGGCGGGTGAGCTCCTATAATTCACCCCTCCACTTT.